Listed below are T cell receptor beta chains from one sample, sequenced in a study of T-cell memory formation after mild COVID-19. Using its own MiXCR run on the 5' RACE reads, TCRdb lists one record per CDR3 protein. The sample contains 110,000 or so distinct CDR3 sequences, about a fifth of which appear only once. The sequencing input was PBMCs or a T cell subset sorted from them (not recorded which). The receptors were sampled from a man between 18 and 35 years old who had mild COVID-19 (a few samples of this study predate the infection). Cell type and time point are not known. Each CDR3 is given with its conserved first and last residue. The D gene is left open where the match is weak. Size is omitted from some rows. Given values are once, few, many or a class for expanded clones.

cdr3_length: 16; clone_size: few; v_call: TRBV7-2; j_call: TRBJ2-1; d_call: TRBD2; cdr3_nt: TGTGCCAGCAGCCTCACACACGGACTAGCCGACAATGAGCAGTTCTTC; cdr3_aa: CASSLTHGLADNEQFF
cdr3_length: 13; clone_size: .; v_call: TRBV7-9; j_call: TRBJ2-1; d_call: .; cdr3_nt: TGTGCCAGCAGCCATAGCTCCTACAATGAGCAGTTCTTC; cdr3_aa: CASSHSSYNEQFF
cdr3_length: 15; clone_size: .; v_call: TRBV12-3/TRBV12-4; j_call: TRBJ2-1; d_call: .; cdr3_nt: TGTGCCAGCAGTTTAGTGGCGGGGCCCTACAATGAGCAGTTCTTC; cdr3_aa: CASSLVAGPYNEQFF
cdr3_length: 14; clone_size: few; v_call: TRBV6-5; j_call: TRBJ2-1; d_call: .; cdr3_nt: TGTGCCAGCAGTTCCCCGGGGGCCTACAATGAGCAGTTCTTC; cdr3_aa: CASSSPGAYNEQFF
cdr3_length: 13; clone_size: .; v_call: TRBV5-5; j_call: TRBJ1-5; d_call: .; cdr3_nt: TGTGCCAGCAGCAGACACCAGGGCATGGCCCAGCATTTT; cdr3_aa: CASSRHQGMAQHF
cdr3_length: 14; clone_size: .; v_call: TRBV6-5; j_call: TRBJ1-5; d_call: .; cdr3_nt: TGTGCCAGCAGTTACGGGCAGGGCGTCCAGCCCCAGCATTTT; cdr3_aa: CASSYGQGVQPQHF
cdr3_length: 14; clone_size: .; v_call: TRBV7-9; j_call: TRBJ1-2; d_call: .; cdr3_nt: TGTGCCAGCAGCTTTTGGCAGACGGACTATGGCTACACCTTC; cdr3_aa: CASSFWQTDYGYTF
cdr3_length: 15; clone_size: .; v_call: TRBV14; j_call: TRBJ1-2; d_call: TRBD1; cdr3_nt: TGTGCCAGCAGCCTGTCCGCTGACAGGGTGGAGGGCTACACCTTC; cdr3_aa: CASSLSADRVEGYTF
cdr3_length: 13; clone_size: .; v_call: TRBV9; j_call: TRBJ1-2; d_call: .; cdr3_nt: TGTGCCAGCAGCGGAGACTCTAACTATGGCTACACCTTC; cdr3_aa: CASSGDSNYGYTF
cdr3_length: 12; clone_size: .; v_call: TRBV29-1; j_call: TRBJ2-1; d_call: .; cdr3_nt: TGCAGCGTTGTCCCGGTGGACAGTGAGCAGTTCTTC; cdr3_aa: CSVVPVDSEQFF
cdr3_length: 14; clone_size: many; v_call: TRBV30; j_call: TRBJ2-2; d_call: .; cdr3_nt: TGTGCCTGGAATAGGGCTACGAACACCGGGGAGCTGTTTTTT; cdr3_aa: CAWNRATNTGELFF
cdr3_length: 17; clone_size: .; v_call: TRBV7-6; j_call: TRBJ1-6; d_call: .; cdr3_nt: TGTGCCAGCAGCTTAGCGTCAGACGGGAGCTATAATTCACCCCTCCACTTT; cdr3_aa: CASSLASDGSYNSPLHF
cdr3_length: 12; clone_size: .; v_call: TRBV6-2/TRBV6-3; j_call: TRBJ2-7; d_call: .; cdr3_nt: TGTGCCAGCAGTTACGGATATTACGAGCAGTACTTC; cdr3_aa: CASSYGYYEQYF
cdr3_length: 15; clone_size: .; v_call: TRBV29-1; j_call: TRBJ2-1; d_call: .; cdr3_nt: TGCAGCGGGGCCTGGTTTTCTATCTCCTACAATGAGCAGTTCTTC; cdr3_aa: CSGAWFSISYNEQFF
cdr3_length: 14; clone_size: .; v_call: TRBV5-6; j_call: TRBJ2-7; d_call: .; cdr3_nt: TGTGCCAGCACCCATAGCGGTGGGTCTAAGGAGCAGTACTTC; cdr3_aa: CASTHSGGSKEQYF
cdr3_length: 18; clone_size: .; v_call: TRBV5-1; j_call: TRBJ2-5; d_call: .; cdr3_nt: TGCGCCAGCAGCTTGGAGGACTTCCCGCCGAATCAGCAAGAGACCCAGTACTTC; cdr3_aa: CASSLEDFPPNQQETQYF
cdr3_length: 14; clone_size: few; v_call: TRBV11-2; j_call: TRBJ2-1; d_call: TRBD1; cdr3_nt: TGTGCCAGCAGCCGGGACAGGGTCTTAAATGAGCAGTTCTTC; cdr3_aa: CASSRDRVLNEQFF
cdr3_length: 13; clone_size: few; v_call: TRBV7-9; j_call: TRBJ1-2; d_call: TRBD1; cdr3_nt: TGTGCCAGCAGAGGGTCCAGGGGGGATGGCTACACCTTC; cdr3_aa: CASRGSRGDGYTF
cdr3_length: 14; clone_size: .; v_call: TRBV27; j_call: TRBJ1-6; d_call: .; cdr3_nt: TGTGCCAGCAGTTCTTATAGTCTAAGTTCACCCCTCCACTTT; cdr3_aa: CASSSYSLSSPLHF